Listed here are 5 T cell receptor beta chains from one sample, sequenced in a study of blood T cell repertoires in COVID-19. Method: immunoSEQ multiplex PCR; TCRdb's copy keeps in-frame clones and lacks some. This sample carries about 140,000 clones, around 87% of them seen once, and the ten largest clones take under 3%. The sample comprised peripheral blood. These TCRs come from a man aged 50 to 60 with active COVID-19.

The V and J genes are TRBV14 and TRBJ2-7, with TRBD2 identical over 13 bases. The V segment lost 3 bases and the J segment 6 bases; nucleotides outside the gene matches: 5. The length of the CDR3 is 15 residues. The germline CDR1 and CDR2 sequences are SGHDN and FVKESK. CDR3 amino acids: CASSQELAGGREQYF. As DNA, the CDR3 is TGTGCCAGCAGCCAGGAACTAGCGGGGGGGCGCGAGCAGTACTTC.

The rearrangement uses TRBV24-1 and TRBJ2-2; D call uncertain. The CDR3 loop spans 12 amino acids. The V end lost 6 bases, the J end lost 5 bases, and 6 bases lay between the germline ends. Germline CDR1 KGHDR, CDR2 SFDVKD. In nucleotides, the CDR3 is TGTGCCACCAGTATGCGGACCGGGGAGCTGTTTTTT. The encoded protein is CATSMRTGELFF.

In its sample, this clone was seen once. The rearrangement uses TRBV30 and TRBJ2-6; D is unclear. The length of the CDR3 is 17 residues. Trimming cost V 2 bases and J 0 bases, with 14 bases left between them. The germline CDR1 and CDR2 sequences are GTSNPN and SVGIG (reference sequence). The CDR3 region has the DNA TGTGCCTGGAGTCGGAGAGCACTGAGCTCTGGGGCCAACGTCCTGACTTTC. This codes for CAWSRRALSSGANVLTF.

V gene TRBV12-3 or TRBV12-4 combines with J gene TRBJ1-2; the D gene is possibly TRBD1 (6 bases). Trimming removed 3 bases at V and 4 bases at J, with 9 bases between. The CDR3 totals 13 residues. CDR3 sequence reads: CASSFRGPYGYTF. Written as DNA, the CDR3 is TGTGCCAGCAGTTTCAGGGGCCCCTATGGCTACACCTTC.

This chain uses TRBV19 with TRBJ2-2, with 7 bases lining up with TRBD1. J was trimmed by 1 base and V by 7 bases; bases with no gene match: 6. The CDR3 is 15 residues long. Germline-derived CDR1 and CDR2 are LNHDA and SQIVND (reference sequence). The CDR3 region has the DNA TGTGCCAGTAAGGGACAGAACTTGAACACCGGGGAGCTGTTTTTT. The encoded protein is CASKGQNLNTGELFF.